This TCR beta chain was identified during a study of CD8+CD57+ T cells in acquired aplastic anemia. The CDR3 has 13 residues. The germline V gene has CDR1 SGHTS and CDR2 YDEGEE. Trimming took 0 bases from V and 7 from J, leaving 10 bases between them. Patients chosen for sequencing had shown CD8+CD57+ cell expansion by flow cytometry. Both TCR beta VDJ combination and CDR3 sequence profiling were carried out. Genomic DNA was the template for this profiling. TCRdb processed the reads anew with MiXCR; each CDR3 protein has one entry. The sample holds nearly 60,000 distinct CDR3 sequences; 55% to 70% are singletons and the top ten take about 15%.

The specimen sequenced was sorted CD4+, CD8+, or CD8+CD57+ T cells (not recorded which) from PBMCs. The chain carries TRBV5-8 and TRBJ1-2; D is unclear. This TCR derives from a human donor with aplastic anemia. CDR3 sequence reads: CASSLEARGGYTF. The DNA for the CDR3 is TGTGCCAGCAGCTTGGAGGCCCGCGGTGGCTACACCTTC.